Sequencing of this TCR beta chain was carried out in a study of blood T cell repertoires in COVID-19. The germline gives CDR1 MNHEY, CDR2 SVGAGI. This CDR3 region has 15 residues. The junction had 9 bases not matched to a gene; V was cut back by 4 bases and J by 7 bases. Clones were sequenced by immunoSEQ multiplex PCR, and TCRdb holds only the in-frame ones, with some missing. This table holds 35,000 to 40,000 clones, roughly 84% found once. The sequenced material came from peripheral blood. The source is a man between 65 and 85 years old with active COVID-19. The J gene is TRBJ1-4, the V gene TRBV6-5; 7 bases agree with TRBD1. CDR3 DNA sequence: TGTGCCAGCAGTTTCCGACAGGGTGGGACTGAAAAACTGTTTTTT. Protein: CASSFRQGGTEKLFF.